This T cell receptor beta chain was obtained from a study of CD8 T cells in Susac syndrome. Sequencing of TCR beta was undertaken in CD8+ and CD4+ T cells derived from blood. Each multiple sclerosis control was a treatment-naive patient with relapsing-remitting disease that was either stable or active. When the RNA was reverse transcribed, random hexamers were used with an input of roughly 0.5 to 1 ug. Across 54 Vbeta and 13 Jbeta, TCR beta CDR3 was amplified with immunoSEQ multiplex PCR. TCRdb processed the immunoSEQ multiplex PCR reads anew with MiXCR; each CDR3 protein has one entry. The top ten clones hold 0.065% of a sample with a few hundred thousand distinct CDR3 sequences, approximately 90% of them seen once. Germline CDR1 is GTSNPN and CDR2 is SVGIG (reference sequence). Losses at the gene ends were 7 bases for V and 3 bases for J; bases not matched to a gene: 6. This CDR3 is built from 13 residues.

This receptor was identified in a human donor with multiple sclerosis. This chain links TRBV30 with TRBJ2-7, with TRBD2 matching 10 bases. The sequenced sample was CD4+ T cells from PBMCs. Written as DNA, the CDR3 is TGTGCCTTCTCTAGCGGGGGAGTCTACGAGCAGTACTTC. Its translation: CAFSSGGVYEQYF.